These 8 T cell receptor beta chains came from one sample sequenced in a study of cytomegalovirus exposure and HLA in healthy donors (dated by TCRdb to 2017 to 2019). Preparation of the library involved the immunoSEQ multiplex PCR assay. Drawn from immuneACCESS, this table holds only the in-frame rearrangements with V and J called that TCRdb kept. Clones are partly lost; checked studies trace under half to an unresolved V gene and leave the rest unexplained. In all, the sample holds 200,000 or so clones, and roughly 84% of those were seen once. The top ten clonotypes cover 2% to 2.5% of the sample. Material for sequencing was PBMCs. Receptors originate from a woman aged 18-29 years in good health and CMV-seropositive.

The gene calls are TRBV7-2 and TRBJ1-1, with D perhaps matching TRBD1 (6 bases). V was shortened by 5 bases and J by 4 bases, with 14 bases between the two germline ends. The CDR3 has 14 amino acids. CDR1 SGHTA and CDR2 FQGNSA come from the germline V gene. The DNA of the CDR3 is TGTGCCAGCAGCGCCGGGGTAGGGGGCACTGAAGCTTTCTTT. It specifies CASSAGVGGTEAFF. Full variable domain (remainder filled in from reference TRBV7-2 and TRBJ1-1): GAGVSQSPSNKVTEKGKDVELRCDPISGHTALYWYRQSLGQGLEFLIYFQGNSAPDKSGLPSDRFSAERTGGSVSTLTIQRTQQEDSAVYLCASSAGVGGTEAFFGQGTRLTVV.

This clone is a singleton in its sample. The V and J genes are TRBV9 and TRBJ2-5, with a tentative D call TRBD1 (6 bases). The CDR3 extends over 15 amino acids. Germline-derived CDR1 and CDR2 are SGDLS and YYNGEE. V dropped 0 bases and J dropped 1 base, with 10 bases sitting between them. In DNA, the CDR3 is TGTGCCAGCAGCGTAGACGGACAGCCCCAAGAGACCCAGTACTTC. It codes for CASSVDGQPQETQYF. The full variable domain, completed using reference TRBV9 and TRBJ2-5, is DSGVTQTPKHLITATGQRVTLRCSPRSGDLSVYWYQQSLDQGLQFLIQYYNGEERAKGNILERFSAQQFPDLHSELNLSSLELGDSALYFCASSVDGQPQETQYFGPGTRLLVL.

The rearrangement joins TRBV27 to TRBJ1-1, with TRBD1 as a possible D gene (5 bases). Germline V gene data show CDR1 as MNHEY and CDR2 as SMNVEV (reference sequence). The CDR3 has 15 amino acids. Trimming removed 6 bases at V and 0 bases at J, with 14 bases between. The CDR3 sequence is CASRPKTGLNTEAFF. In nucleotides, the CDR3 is TGTGCCAGCAGGCCTAAAACAGGTCTGAACACTGAAGCTTTCTTT.

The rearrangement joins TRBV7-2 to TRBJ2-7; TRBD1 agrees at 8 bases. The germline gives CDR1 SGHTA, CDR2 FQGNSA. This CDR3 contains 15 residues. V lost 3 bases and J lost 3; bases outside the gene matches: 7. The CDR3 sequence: CASSFHRGENYEQYF. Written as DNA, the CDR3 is TGTGCCAGCAGCTTTCACAGGGGGGAGAACTACGAGCAGTACTTC.

The CDR3: CASSIRVGYEQYF. CDR3 bases: TGTGCCAGCAGCATCAGGGTCGGCTACGAGCAGTACTTC. This chain uses TRBV5-8 with TRBJ2-7; perhaps TRBD1 as D (5 bases). V was cut by 4 bases and J by 3 bases, with 11 bases left in between. The CDR3 runs 13 residues. Germline CDR1 SGHTS, CDR2 YDEGEE. The whole variable domain, filled in from reference TRBV5-8 and TRBJ2-7, reads EAGVTQSPTHLIKTRGQQATLRCSPISGHTSVYWYQQALGLGLQFLLWYDEGEERNRGNFPPRFSGRQFPNYSSELNVNALELEDSALYLCASSIRVGYEQYFGPGTRLTVT.

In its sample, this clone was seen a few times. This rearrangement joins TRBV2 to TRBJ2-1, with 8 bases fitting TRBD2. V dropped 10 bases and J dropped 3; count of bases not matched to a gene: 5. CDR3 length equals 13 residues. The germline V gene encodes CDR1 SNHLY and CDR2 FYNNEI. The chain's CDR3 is CAIAGLGYNEQFF. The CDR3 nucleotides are TGTGCCATTGCGGGACTAGGCTACAATGAGCAGTTCTTC.

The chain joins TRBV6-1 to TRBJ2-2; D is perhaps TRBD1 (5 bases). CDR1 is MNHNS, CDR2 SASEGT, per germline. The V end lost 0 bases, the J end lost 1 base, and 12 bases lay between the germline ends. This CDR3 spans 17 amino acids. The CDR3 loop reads CASSEAQGRLNTGELFF. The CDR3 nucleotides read TGTGCCAGCAGTGAAGCGCAGGGCAGATTGAACACCGGGGAGCTGTTTTTT.

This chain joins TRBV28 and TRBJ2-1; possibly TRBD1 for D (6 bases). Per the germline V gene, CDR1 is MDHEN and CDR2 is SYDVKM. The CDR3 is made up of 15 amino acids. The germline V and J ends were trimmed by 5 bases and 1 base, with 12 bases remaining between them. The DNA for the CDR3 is TGTGCCAGCAGTCCCGACAGGTTTTCCTACAATGAGCAGTTCTTC. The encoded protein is CASSPDRFSYNEQFF. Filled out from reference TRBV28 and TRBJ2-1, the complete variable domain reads DVKVTQSSRYLVKRTGEKVFLECVQDMDHENMFWYRQDPGLGLRLIYFSYDVKMKEKGDIPEGYSVSREKKERFSLILESASTNQTSMYLCASSPDRFSYNEQFFGPGTRLTVL.